The 31 T cell receptor beta chains presented below share a single source sample, sequenced in a study of human T cells and chemical hapten exposure. The sample's time point: patch test 1, 2 weeks after DPC sensitization. The treatment denotes: therapeutic diphenylcyclopropenone sensitization with weekly scalp DPC. Each CDR3 protein is one row after TCRdb ran MiXCR on the RACE reads. Of around 120,000 distinct CDR3 sequences listed, 11% are singletons. The sequences come from whole blood, collected in connection with sensitization to the hapten diphenylcyclopropenone (DPC). The receptors here all came from a woman aged 40 to 55 with alopecia areata. Some clones in this sample may be carry-over from other donors' samples.

The chain is built from TRBV5-4 and TRBJ2-1; 13 nucleotides line up with TRBD2. CDR3 length equals 18 residues. Germline CDR1 SGHNT, CDR2 YYREEE (reference sequence). Unmatched junction bases numbered 10, after V lost 3 bases and J lost 4 bases. CDR3 nucleotides: TGTGCCAGCAGCTCCGCTGGACTAGCGGGAGCGCGGTACAATGAGCAGTTCTTC. Residues: CASSSAGLAGARYNEQFF.

This clonotype occurred a few times. V is TRBV7-2 and J is TRBJ2-7, with 7 bases lining up with TRBD2. J was trimmed by 6 bases and V by 2 bases; bases with no gene match: 4. Germline CDR1 SGHTA, CDR2 FQGNSA. The CDR3 runs 13 residues. The DNA of the CDR3 is TGTGCCAGCAGCTTAAATCGACTAGCCGAGCAGTACTTC. Amino acid sequence: CASSLNRLAEQYF. Using reference TRBV7-2 and TRBJ2-7 for the parts outside the CDR3, the full variable domain is GAGVSQSPSNKVTEKGKDVELRCDPISGHTALYWYRQSLGQGLEFLIYFQGNSAPDKSGLPSDRFSAERTGGSVSTLTIQRTQQEDSAVYLCASSLNRLAEQYFGPGTRLTVT.

This clonotype was found a few times. The J gene is TRBJ1-2, the V gene TRBV28; 11 nucleotides align to TRBD1. CDR3 length: 15 amino acids. Germline CDR1 and CDR2: MDHEN and SYDVKM. V lost 3 bases, J lost 8 bases, and 8 bases stayed unmatched. Here the CDR3 reads CASSFMGQGDGGYTF. CDR3 sequence (DNA): TGTGCCAGCAGTTTTATGGGACAGGGGGATGGAGGCTACACCTTC.

The chain carries TRBV20-1 and TRBJ2-2; the D gene is possibly TRBD2 (5 bases). Trimming shortened V by 6 bases and J by 5 bases, and 16 bases separated the two germline ends. Germline CDR1 reads DFQATT; CDR2 reads SNEGSKA (reference sequence). This CDR3 comprises 14 residues. The chain's CDR3 is CSAQAEVGTGELFF. Here the CDR3 DNA reads TGCAGTGCCCAAGCGGAGGTGGGGACCGGGGAGCTGTTTTTT.

V usage is TRBV4-2 and J usage is TRBJ2-7, with D unclear. V gave up 1 base and J gave up 0 bases, with 10 bases separating them. The CDR3 loop spans 15 amino acids. In germline, CDR1 is LGHNA, CDR2 YNFKEQ. Here the CDR3 reads CASSQASSRSYEQYF. The CDR3 DNA is TGTGCCAGCAGCCAAGCGAGTTCGCGCTCCTACGAGCAGTACTTC.

This clonotype has a handful of counts. V usage is TRBV5-1 and J usage is TRBJ2-3; D not resolved. The CDR3 consists of 15 residues. The V gene lost 1 base and the J gene lost 3 bases, with 12 bases spanning the gap. Germline loops: CDR1 SGHRS, CDR2 YFSETQ. CDR3 DNA sequence: TGCGCCAGCAGCTTGATAAGGGCGAAGACAGATACGCAGTATTTT. Its protein is CASSLIRAKTDTQYF.

V and J are TRBV20-1 and TRBJ2-1; TRBD2 agrees at 9 bases. J gave up 10 bases and V 1 base, and 8 bases lay outside the gene matches. The CDR3 runs 14 residues. Germline V gives CDR1 DFQATT, CDR2 SNEGSKA (reference sequence). CDR3 region: CSARVGGRGREQFF. The CDR3 bases are TGCAGTGCTAGAGTCGGCGGGAGGGGTAGGGAGCAGTTCTTC.

This clonotype was recorded a few times. The V call is TRBV11-3, the J call TRBJ2-7; 7 nucleotides match TRBD2. With 5 bases clipped from V and 5 bases from J, the junction kept 9 bases outside the gene matches. Germline V gene sequence: CDR1 SGHNT, CDR2 YENEEA. The CDR3 has 14 amino acids. CDR3 amino acids: CASSRGGSIDEQYF. CDR3 nucleotides: TGTGCCAGCAGCCGGGGCGGGAGTATCGACGAGCAGTACTTC. The full variable domain, with the rest looked up from reference TRBV11-3 and TRBJ2-7, is EAGVVQSPRYKIIEKKQPVAFWCNPISGHNTLYWYLQNLGQGPELLIRYENEEAVDDSQLPKDRFSAERLKGVDSTLKIQPAELGDSAVYLCASSRGGSIDEQYFGPGTRLTVT.

This clonotype was observed a handful of times. The CDR3 here is CASSLAGGTTDTQYF. The DNA of the CDR3 is TGTGCCAGCAGCTTAGCGGGAGGCACAACAGATACGCAGTATTTT. The gene calls are TRBV7-2 and TRBJ2-3, with a tentative D call TRBD2 (6 bases). V was shortened by 0 bases and J by 3 bases, with 10 bases between the two germline ends. Germline V gene sequence: CDR1 SGHTA, CDR2 FQGNSA. The CDR3 loop spans 15 amino acids.

Ten or more counts support this clonotype. The chain combines TRBV28 with TRBJ1-1; the D is unclear. Between the trimmed V and J ends, which lost 0 bases and 3 bases, there was a span of 11 bases. Germline V lookup: CDR1 MDHEN, CDR2 SYDVKM. The CDR3 is 15 residues long. In DNA form, the CDR3 reads TGTGCCAGCAGTTTATGGAAGGGCGGGCACACTGAAGCTTTCTTT. Translation: CASSLWKGGHTEAFF.

This chain joins TRBV7-9 and TRBJ2-2; 14 bases fit TRBD2. The CDR3 consists of 19 residues. Losses at the gene ends were 4 bases for V and 4 bases for J; bases not matched to a gene: 11. Germline-derived CDR1 and CDR2 are SEHNR and FQNEAQ (reference sequence). In DNA form, the CDR3 reads TGTGCCAGCAGCTCCCATTTGCGACTAGCGGGAGGGGGCACCGGGGAGCTGTTTTTT. Translating it yields CASSSHLRLAGGGTGELFF.

V and J are TRBV28 and TRBJ2-3; 10 nucleotides line up with TRBD1. This CDR3 spans 16 amino acids. Germline values: CDR1 MDHEN, CDR2 SYDVKM. Trimming took 7 bases from V and 6 from J; bases not matched to a gene: 13. The CDR3 spells CASNSPGQGLGDTQYF. For the CDR3, the DNA is TGTGCCAGCAACAGTCCGGGACAGGGGTTAGGGGATACGCAGTATTTT.

This clonotype was recorded many times. This chain joins TRBV7-2 and TRBJ2-7; TRBD1 might be the D (6 bases). Germline V gives CDR1 SGHTA, CDR2 FQGNSA. The CDR3 has 14 amino acids. V dropped 5 bases and J dropped 9 bases, with 20 bases sitting between them. CDR3 region: CASSPPNRIGGQYF. In DNA, the CDR3 is TGTGCCAGCAGCCCCCCAAACAGGATAGGGGGGCAGTACTTC.

This clonotype was seen more than once but under ten times. V gene TRBV7-9 combines with J gene TRBJ1-1; TRBD1 aligns across 10 bases. There are 14 residues in the CDR3. Germline trimming cut 5 bases from V and 4 bases from J; bases unmatched to any gene: 4. The germline gives CDR1 SEHNR, CDR2 FQNEAQ (reference sequence). The CDR3 DNA is TGTGCCAGCAGCCCCTGGACAGGGGGCACTGAAGCTTTCTTT. Its protein is CASSPWTGGTEAFF.

This clonotype was observed at least ten times. The chain recombines TRBV21-1 with TRBJ1-4; the table calls TRBD1, which could not be checked here. TRBV21-1 is a known pseudogene. There are 15 residues in the CDR3. In DNA form, the CDR3 reads TGTGCCAACAAAAGGGGCTCGTGGACTAATGAAAAACTGTTTTTT. Its translation: CANKRGSWTNEKLFF.

This clonotype has only a few counts. J is TRBJ2-3 and V is TRBV18; D might be TRBD2 (5 bases). Germline V gives CDR1 KGHSH, CDR2 LQKENI. CDR3 length: 14 amino acids. Trimming removed 3 bases from V and 4 bases from J, with 11 bases in between. CDR3 in amino acids: CASSPGGSPDTQYF. In nucleotides, the CDR3 is TGTGCCAGCTCACCTGGAGGTAGCCCAGATACGCAGTATTTT.

Many counts were recorded for this clonotype. The rearrangement uses TRBV11-2 and TRBJ2-7; D is unclear. This CDR3 is built from 15 residues. V was shortened by 1 base and J by 7 bases, with 17 bases between the two germline ends. Germline loops: CDR1 SGHAT, CDR2 FQNNGV. This CDR3 reads CASSLGPGYGREQYF. CDR3 nucleotide sequence: TGTGCCAGCAGCTTAGGCCCTGGATACGGAAGGGAGCAGTACTTC.

V gene TRBV29-1 combines with J gene TRBJ2-3, with D possibly matching TRBD2 (7 bases). Germline V lookup: CDR1 SQVTM, CDR2 ANQGSEA. The CDR3 sequence is 13 residues long. The CDR3 nucleotides read TGCAGTGCTTGGGGGGGCGGCACAGATACGCAGTATTTT. Its protein product is CSAWGGGTDTQYF.

This clonotype came up a few times. A read error is possible here, since a much larger clone lies one base away. The CDR3 ends on some other residue instead of the conserved phenylalanine or tryptophan, so this is likely a read error. V is TRBV18 and J is TRBJ2-7, with TRBD2 matching over 10 bases. This CDR3 region has 17 residues. Germline CDR1 and CDR2: KGHSH and LQKENI. Germline trimming cut 5 bases from V and 4 bases from J; bases unmatched to any gene: 14. CDR3 DNA: TGTGCCAGCTCAGTCCAGACTAGCGGGTCTTCACTTTACGAGCAGTACTCC. Protein sequence: CASSVQTSGSSLYEQYS.

The V call is TRBV29-1, the J call TRBJ2-1; 8 bases agree with TRBD1. The trim removed 4 bases at V and 8 bases at J, leaving 10 bases unmatched. The CDR3 spans 14 residues. Germline CDR1 is SQVTM and CDR2 is ANQGSEA. The CDR3: CSVVPRGRNDEQFF. DNA of the CDR3: TGCAGCGTTGTTCCCAGGGGGCGCAACGATGAGCAGTTCTTC.

The chain joins TRBV7-2 to TRBJ1-3; the D gene is possibly TRBD1 (5 bases). The V and J ends lost 6 bases and 2 bases respectively, with 17 bases between them. The CDR3 has 16 amino acids. Germline V CDR1 and CDR2: SGHTA, FQGNSA. The CDR3 is CASSLGGSPTGNTIYF. The CDR3 DNA sequence: TGTGCCAGCAGTTTGGGGGGGTCCCCTACTGGAAACACCATATATTTT.

The gene calls are TRBV30 and TRBJ2-7; 8 nucleotides line up with TRBD1. The CDR3 spans 15 residues. In germline, CDR1 is GTSNPN, CDR2 SVGIG (reference sequence). Trimming removed 4 bases from V and 3 bases from J; junction bases left unmatched: 11. For the CDR3, the DNA is TGTGCCTGGACAAAAGACAGGGGCACTAACTACGAGCAGTACTTC. Protein: CAWTKDRGTNYEQYF. Combining the CDR3 with reference TRBV30 and TRBJ2-7 gives the whole variable domain SQTIHQWPATLVQPVGSPLSLECTVEGTSNPNLYWYRQAAGRGLQLLFYSVGIGQISSEVPQNLSASRPQDRQFILSSKKLLLSDSGFYLCAWTKDRGTNYEQYFGPGTRLTVT.

This clonotype was observed many times. This chain uses TRBV5-6 with TRBJ2-1, with 13 bases lining up with TRBD2. Germline-derived CDR1 and CDR2 are SGHDT and YYEEEE. Germline trimming cut 0 bases from V and 7 bases from J; bases unmatched to any gene: 7. This CDR3 has 17 residues. DNA of the CDR3: TGTGCCAGCAGCTTGGTAGGGACTAGCGGGACACGAAATGAGCAGTTCTTC. Translating gives CASSLVGTSGTRNEQFF.

This clonotype was counted ten times or more. The genes are TRBV18 and TRBJ1-1, with D tentatively TRBD1 (6 bases). CDR1 is KGHSH, CDR2 LQKENI, per germline. The CDR3 covers 14 residues. Trimming removed 5 bases at V and 4 bases at J, with 14 bases between. The CDR3 sequence is CASSVAGAFTEAFF. As DNA, the CDR3 is TGTGCCAGCTCAGTCGCGGGGGCATTCACTGAAGCTTTCTTT. Variable domain in full (rest from reference TRBV18 and TRBJ1-1): NAGVMQNPRHLVRRRGQEARLRCSPMKGHSHVYWYRQLPEEGLKFMVYLQKENIIDESGMPKERFSAEFPKEGPSILRIQQVVRGDSAAYFCASSVAGAFTEAFFGQGTRLTVV.

This clonotype was found many times. V gene TRBV7-2 combines with J gene TRBJ2-1; 9 bases line up with TRBD2. Germline lookup yields CDR1 SGHTA and CDR2 FQGNSA. The CDR3 spans 15 residues. J lost 8 bases, V lost 3 bases, and 8 bases had no gene match. The CDR3 region has the DNA TGTGCCAGCAGCTTCTGGGCGGGAGGGGGCGATGAGCAGTTCTTC. Residues: CASSFWAGGGDEQFF.

This clonotype was seen repeatedly, ten times or more. The genes are TRBV10-3 and TRBJ1-1, with 7 bases that match TRBD1. The germline gives CDR1 ENHRY, CDR2 SYGVKD. The V gene end was trimmed by 6 bases and the J gene end by 3 bases; junction bases not matched to a gene: 1. The CDR3 contains 12 residues. The CDR3 protein is CAISGQDTEAFF. The DNA for the CDR3 is TGTGCCATCAGCGGACAGGACACTGAAGCTTTCTTT.

This clonotype was recorded at least ten times. The gene calls are TRBV7-2 and TRBJ1-1; 8 bases match TRBD1. Germline assignment: CDR1 SGHTA and CDR2 FQGNSA. The CDR3 spans 15 residues. The trim removed 5 bases at V and 2 bases at J, leaving 7 bases unmatched. CDR3 residues: CASSPRTGSNTEAFF. CDR3 DNA sequence: TGTGCCAGCAGCCCCCGGACAGGGAGCAACACTGAAGCTTTCTTT.

This clonotype occurred many times. The chain has TRBV9 and TRBJ1-2; D is perhaps TRBD1 (5 bases). V dropped 0 bases and J dropped 1 base, with 7 bases sitting between them. CDR1 and CDR2 (germline): SGDLS, YYNGEE. The CDR3 runs to 14 residues. The CDR3 loop reads CASSVGDSNYGYTF. The DNA for the CDR3 is TGTGCCAGCAGCGTAGGCGACAGTAACTATGGCTACACCTTC.

The sample holds a few counts of this clonotype. The genes are TRBV7-9 and TRBJ2-7; D remains unclear. This CDR3 contains 16 residues. The ends were cut back, 5 bases at V and 0 bases at J, with 17 bases in the middle. Per germline, CDR1 SEHNR and CDR2 FQNEAQ (reference sequence). CDR3 sequence: CASSPIWIGSSYEQYF. CDR3 coding DNA: TGTGCCAGCAGCCCTATATGGATCGGTAGCTCCTACGAGCAGTACTTC.

This clonotype has ten or more counts. The chain uses TRBV6-6 and TRBJ1-6; 9 nucleotides align to TRBD1. The germline V gene encodes CDR1 MNHNY and CDR2 SVGAGI (reference sequence). CDR3 length equals 16 residues. The trim removed 6 bases at V and 14 bases at J, leaving 17 bases unmatched. The CDR3 loop is CASSPSPGQGTATLHF. The DNA for the CDR3 is TGTGCCAGCAGCCCATCACCGGGACAGGGAACTGCAACCCTCCACTTT.

For the CDR3, the DNA is TGTGCCAGCAGTGAAGCTTCGGCGAACACTGAAGCTTTCTTT. Encoded protein: CASSEASANTEAFF. This chain joins TRBV2 and TRBJ1-1; D is ambiguous. This CDR3 has 14 amino acids. Trimming removed 0 bases at V and 1 base at J, with 6 bases between. The germline V gene has CDR1 SNHLY and CDR2 FYNNEI.